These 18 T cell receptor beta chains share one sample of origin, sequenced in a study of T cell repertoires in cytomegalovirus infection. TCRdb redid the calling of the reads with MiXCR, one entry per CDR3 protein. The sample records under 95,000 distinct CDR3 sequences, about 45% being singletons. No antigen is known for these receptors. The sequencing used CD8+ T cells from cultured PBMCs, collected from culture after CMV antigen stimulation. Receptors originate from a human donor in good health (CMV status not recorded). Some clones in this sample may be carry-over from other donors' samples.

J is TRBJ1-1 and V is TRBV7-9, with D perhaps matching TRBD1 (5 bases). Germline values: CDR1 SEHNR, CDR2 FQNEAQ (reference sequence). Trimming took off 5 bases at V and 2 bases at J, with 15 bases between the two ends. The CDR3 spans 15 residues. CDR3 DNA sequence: TGTGCCAGCAGCCCCCCCCGGGGGGGAAACACTGAAGCTTTCTTT. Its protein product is CASSPPRGGNTEAFF.

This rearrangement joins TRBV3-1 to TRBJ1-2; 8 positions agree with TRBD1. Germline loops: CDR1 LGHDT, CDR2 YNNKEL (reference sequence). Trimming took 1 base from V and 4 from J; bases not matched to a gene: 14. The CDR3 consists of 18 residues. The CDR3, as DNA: TGTGCCAGCAGCCAAGGATTATTCCGGGACAGGACCGCCTATGGCTACACCTTC. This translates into CASSQGLFRDRTAYGYTF.

As DNA, the CDR3 is TGTGCCAGCCGCTCCCGGGTGCAAACCCTGTATGAAAAACTGTTTTTT. Translating gives CASRSRVQTLYEKLFF. The chain joins TRBV7-3 to TRBJ1-4, with D unclear. Trimming pared 8 bases from V and 6 bases from J, leaving 22 bases between. The germline CDR1 and CDR2 sequences are SGHTA and FQGTGA. CDR3 size: 16 residues.

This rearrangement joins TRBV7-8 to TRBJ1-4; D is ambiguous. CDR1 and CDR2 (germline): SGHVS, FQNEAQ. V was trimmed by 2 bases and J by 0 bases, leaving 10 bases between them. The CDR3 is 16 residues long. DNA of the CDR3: TGTGCCAGCAGCTTAAGGCGGGCCACAACTAATGAAAAACTGTTTTTT. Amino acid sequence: CASSLRRATTNEKLFF.

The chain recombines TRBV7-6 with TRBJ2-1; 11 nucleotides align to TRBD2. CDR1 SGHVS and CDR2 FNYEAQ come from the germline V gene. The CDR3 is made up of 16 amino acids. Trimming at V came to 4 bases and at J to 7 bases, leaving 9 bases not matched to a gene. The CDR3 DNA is TGTGCCAGCAGCTCCATAGCGGGAGGGCCGGAGAATGAGCAGTTCTTC. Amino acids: CASSSIAGGPENEQFF.

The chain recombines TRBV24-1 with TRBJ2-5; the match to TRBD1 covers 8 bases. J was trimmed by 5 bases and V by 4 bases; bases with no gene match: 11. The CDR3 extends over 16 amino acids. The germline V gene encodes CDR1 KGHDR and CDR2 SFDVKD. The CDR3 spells CATSEGPQGAHETQYF. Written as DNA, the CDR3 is TGTGCCACCAGTGAGGGGCCTCAGGGGGCGCACGAGACCCAGTACTTC.

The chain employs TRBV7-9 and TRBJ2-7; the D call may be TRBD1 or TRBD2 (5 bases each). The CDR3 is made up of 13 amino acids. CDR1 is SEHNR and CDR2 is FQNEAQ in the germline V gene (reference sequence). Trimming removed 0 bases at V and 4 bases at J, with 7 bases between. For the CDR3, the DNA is TGTGCCAGCAGCTTAGCGGGGGAGTACGAGCAGTACTTC. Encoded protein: CASSLAGEYEQYF.

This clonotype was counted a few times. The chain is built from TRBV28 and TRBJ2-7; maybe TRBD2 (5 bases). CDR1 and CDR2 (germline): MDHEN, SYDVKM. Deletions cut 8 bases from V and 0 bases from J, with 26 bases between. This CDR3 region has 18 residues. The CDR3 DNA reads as TGTGCCAGCCCGCCGGCAGCGGCGGGTAGCCCGAGCTCCTACGAGCAGTACTTC. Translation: CASPPAAAGSPSSYEQYF.

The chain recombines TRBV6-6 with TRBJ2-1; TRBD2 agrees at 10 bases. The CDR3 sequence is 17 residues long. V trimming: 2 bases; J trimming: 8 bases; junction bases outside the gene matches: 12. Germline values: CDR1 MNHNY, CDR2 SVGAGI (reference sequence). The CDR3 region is CASSYRLAGLRKDEQFF. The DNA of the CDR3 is TGTGCCAGCAGTTACCGACTAGCGGGTCTCCGAAAGGATGAGCAGTTCTTC.

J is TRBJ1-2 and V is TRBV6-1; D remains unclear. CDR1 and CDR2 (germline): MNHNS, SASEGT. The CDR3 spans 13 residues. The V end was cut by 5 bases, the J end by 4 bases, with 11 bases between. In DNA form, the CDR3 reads TGTGCCAGCAGTTCTACAGAGATCTATGGCTACACCTTC. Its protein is CASSSTEIYGYTF.

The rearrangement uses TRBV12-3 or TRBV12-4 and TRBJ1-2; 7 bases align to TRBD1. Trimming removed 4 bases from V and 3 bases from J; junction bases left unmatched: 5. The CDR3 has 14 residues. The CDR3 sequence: CASSSADRYYGYTF. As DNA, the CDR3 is TGTGCCAGCAGTTCGGCGGACAGGTACTATGGCTACACCTTC.

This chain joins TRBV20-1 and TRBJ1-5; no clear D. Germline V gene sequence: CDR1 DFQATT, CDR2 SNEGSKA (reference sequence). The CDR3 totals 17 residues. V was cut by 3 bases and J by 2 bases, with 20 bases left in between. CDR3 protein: CSARRRPGLSGNQPQHF. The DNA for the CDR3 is TGCAGTGCTAGGAGGCGGCCCGGGTTGTCAGGCAATCAGCCCCAGCATTTT.

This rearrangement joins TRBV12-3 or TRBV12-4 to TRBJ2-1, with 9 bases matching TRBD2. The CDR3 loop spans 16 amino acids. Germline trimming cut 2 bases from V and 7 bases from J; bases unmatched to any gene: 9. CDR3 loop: CASSLRTSAHLNEQFF. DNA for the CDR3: TGTGCCAGCAGTTTAAGGACTAGCGCCCACTTAAATGAGCAGTTCTTC.

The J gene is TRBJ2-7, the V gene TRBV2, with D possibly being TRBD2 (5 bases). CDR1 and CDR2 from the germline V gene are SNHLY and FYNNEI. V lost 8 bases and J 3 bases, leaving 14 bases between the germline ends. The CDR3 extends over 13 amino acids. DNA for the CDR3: TGTGCCAGCCTTTCTGGGAGCCGCTACGAGCAGTACTTC. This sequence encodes CASLSGSRYEQYF.

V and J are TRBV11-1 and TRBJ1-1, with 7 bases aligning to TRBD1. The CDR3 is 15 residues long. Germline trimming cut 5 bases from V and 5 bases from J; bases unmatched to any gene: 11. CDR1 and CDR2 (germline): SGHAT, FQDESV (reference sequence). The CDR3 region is CASSRRDSILTEAFF. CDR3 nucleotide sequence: TGTGCCAGCAGCCGCCGGGACAGTATCTTAACTGAAGCTTTCTTT.

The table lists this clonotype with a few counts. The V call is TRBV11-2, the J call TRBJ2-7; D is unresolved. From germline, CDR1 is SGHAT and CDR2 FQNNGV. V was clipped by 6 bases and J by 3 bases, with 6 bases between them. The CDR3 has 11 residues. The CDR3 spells CASSRYYEQYF. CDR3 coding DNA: TGTGCCAGCAGTCGGTACTACGAGCAGTACTTC.

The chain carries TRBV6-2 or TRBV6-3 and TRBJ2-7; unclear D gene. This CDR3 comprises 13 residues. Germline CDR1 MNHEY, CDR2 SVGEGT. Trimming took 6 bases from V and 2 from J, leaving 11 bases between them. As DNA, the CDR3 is TGTGCCAGCAGCCGCCTCCCGCCCTACGAGCAGTACTTC. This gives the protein CASSRLPPYEQYF.

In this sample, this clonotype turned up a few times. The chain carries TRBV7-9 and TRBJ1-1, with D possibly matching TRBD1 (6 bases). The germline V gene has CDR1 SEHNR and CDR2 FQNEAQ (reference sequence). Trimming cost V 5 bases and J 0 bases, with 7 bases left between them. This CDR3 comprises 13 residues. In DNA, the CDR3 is TGTGCCAGCAGCGGGACATTGAACACTGAAGCTTTCTTT. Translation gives CASSGTLNTEAFF.